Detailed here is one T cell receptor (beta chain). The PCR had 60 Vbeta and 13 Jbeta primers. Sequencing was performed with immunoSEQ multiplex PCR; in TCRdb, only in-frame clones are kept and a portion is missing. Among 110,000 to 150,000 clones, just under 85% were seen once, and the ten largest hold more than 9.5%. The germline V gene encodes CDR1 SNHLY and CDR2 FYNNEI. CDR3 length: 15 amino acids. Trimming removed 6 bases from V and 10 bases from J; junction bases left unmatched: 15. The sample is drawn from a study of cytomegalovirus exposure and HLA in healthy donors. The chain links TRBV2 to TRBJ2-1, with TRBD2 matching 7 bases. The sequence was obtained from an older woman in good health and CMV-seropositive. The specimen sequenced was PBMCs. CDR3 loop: CASRARTGLHQEQFF. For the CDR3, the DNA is TGTGCCAGCAGGGCCAGAACGGGACTACACCAAGAGCAGTTCTTC.